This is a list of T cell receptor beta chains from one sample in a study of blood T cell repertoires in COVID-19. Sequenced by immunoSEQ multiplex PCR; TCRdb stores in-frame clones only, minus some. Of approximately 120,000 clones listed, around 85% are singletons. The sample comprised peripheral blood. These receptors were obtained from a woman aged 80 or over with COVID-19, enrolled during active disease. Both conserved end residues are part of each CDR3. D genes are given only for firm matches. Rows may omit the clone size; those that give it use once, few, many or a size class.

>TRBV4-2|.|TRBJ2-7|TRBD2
TGTGCCAGCAGCCAAGAAATTCAGCGGGGATCCTACGAGCAGTACTTC
CASSQEIQRGSYEQYF
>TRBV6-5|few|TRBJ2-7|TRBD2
TGTGCCAGCAGTTCGGGACTAGCGGGCTACGAGCAGTACTTC
CASSSGLAGYEQYF
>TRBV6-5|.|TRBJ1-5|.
TGTGCCAGCAGCTTGACACAGGGTAACAATCAGCCCCAGCATTTT
CASSLTQGNNQPQHF
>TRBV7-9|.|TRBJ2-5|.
TGTGCCAGCAGCTTAGCAACGGGGTTGGAGACCCAGTACTTC
CASSLATGLETQYF
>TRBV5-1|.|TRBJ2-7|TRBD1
TGCGCCAGCAGCTTGGCCGGGACAGGGCTCGAGCAGTACTTC
CASSLAGTGLEQYF
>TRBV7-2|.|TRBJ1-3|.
TGTGCCAGCAGCCCCCGGAGGGGAGAAAACACCATATATTTT
CASSPRRGENTIYF
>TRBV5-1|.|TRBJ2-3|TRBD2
TGCGCCAGCAGCACCAAACTAGCGGGGAGCACAGATACGCAGTATTTT
CASSTKLAGSTDTQYF
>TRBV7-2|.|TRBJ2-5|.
TGTGCCAGCAGCCCAAGCCCACAAGAGACCCAGTACTTC
CASSPSPQETQYF
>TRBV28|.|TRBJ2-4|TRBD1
TGTGCCAGCAGACCGACAGGGCCGTCCAAAAACATTCAGTACTTC
CASRPTGPSKNIQYF
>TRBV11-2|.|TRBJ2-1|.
TGTGCCAGCAGTTCGACATATGAGCAGTTCTTC
CASSSTYEQFF
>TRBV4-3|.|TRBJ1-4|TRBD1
TGCGCCAGCAGCCAAGATCACGGGACAGGGGATCAGAATGAAAAACTGTTTTTT
CASSQDHGTGDQNEKLFF
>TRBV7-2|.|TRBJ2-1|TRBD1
TGTGCCAGCAGCTTAGTGGGGACAGGGGGCAATGAGCAGTTCTTC
CASSLVGTGGNEQFF
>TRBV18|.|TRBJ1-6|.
TGTGCCAGCTCACCACCGGTTCGACAGAATAATTCACCCCTCCACTTT
CASSPPVRQNNSPLHF
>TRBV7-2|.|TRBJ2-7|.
TGTGCCAGCAGCGGGACTGCTTACGAGCAGTACTTC
CASSGTAYEQYF
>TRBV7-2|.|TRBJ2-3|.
TGTGCCAGCAGTCCTAGCGGCACAGATACGCAGTATTTT
CASSPSGTDTQYF
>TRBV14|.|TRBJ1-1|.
TGTGCCAGCAGCCAGGACACAGGGCCGCCGAACACTGAAGCTTTCTTT
CASSQDTGPPNTEAFF
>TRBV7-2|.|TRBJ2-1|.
TGTGCCAGCACCCCTCTGTCTGAGCAGTTCTTC
CASTPLSEQFF
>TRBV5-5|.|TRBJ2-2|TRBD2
TGTGCCAGCAGCCGGAGCGGGAGCGTGTCGGGGAAAATCACCGGGGAGCTGTTTTTT
CASSRSGSVSGKITGELFF
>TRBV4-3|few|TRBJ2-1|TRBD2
TGCGCCAGCAGCCAAGAAGGGACCGGTACGGGAGGGAATGAGCAGTTCTTC
CASSQEGTGTGGNEQFF
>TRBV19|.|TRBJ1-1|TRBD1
TGTGCCAGTAGTCCCCCGGGACAGGGGCTTCCCACTGAAGCTTTCTTT
CASSPPGQGLPTEAFF
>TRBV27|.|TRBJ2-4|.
TGTGCCAGCAGGCCCAGGGGCCTTCTAGCCAAAAACATTCAGTACTTC
CASRPRGLLAKNIQYF
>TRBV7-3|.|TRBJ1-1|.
TGTGCCAGCAGCCGACAGCTGAACACTGAAGCTTTCTTT
CASSRQLNTEAFF
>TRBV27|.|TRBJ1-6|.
TGTGCCAGCAAACTCTTACAGAATTCACCCCTCCACTTT
CASKLLQNSPLHF
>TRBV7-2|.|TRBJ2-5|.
TGTGCCAGCAGCTTAAGGACAGAAGAGACCCAGTACTTC
CASSLRTEETQYF